The clone carrying this T cell receptor (beta chain) has only a few counts. Its specificity is unknown. Gene and germline names: mouse. The read is 1 residue too short to cover the CDR3 end, so that end is filled in from the germline J gene. This sample's time point: mouse harvest day 14 after allogeneic transplant. Mouse grafts combined 10^7 T-cell-depleted bone marrow cells with 10^6 splenic CD5+ T cells. These data originate in a study of tissue T cells after allogeneic stem cell transplantation. Trimming removed 3 bases from V and 4 bases from J; junction bases left unmatched: 0. The CDR3 covers 13 residues. Germline V gene sequence: CDR1 FNHDT, CDR2 SITEND (reference sequence). Overall study results and limits: Shared clones across patients were few; motif clustering revealed tissue-specific shared signatures. Anatomically similar tissues had similar TCR repertoires within each patient. The study did not identify alloreactive or antigen-specific tissue TCRs, and some clones might be persisting host cells. Tissue-detected TCR repertoire was only partly captured by blood and spleen T cells.

The data were produced by immunoSEQ multiplex PCR, yet TCRdb's version contains in-frame clones alone and is incomplete. Among roughly 1,500 clones listed, less than 55% were seen once. The TCR originated in a female BALB/c mouse given C57BL/6 T cells with graft-versus-host disease after an allogeneic hematopoietic cell transplant. Source material: spleen. The chain combines TRBV19 with TRBJ2-5; 9 bases fit TRBD2. This CDR3 is CASSTGGEDTQYF. CDR3 DNA (partial): TGTGCCAGCAGTACTGGGGGGGAAGACACCCAGTAC. Complete variable domain (other parts from reference TRBV19 and TRBJ2-5): GGIITQTPKFLIGQEGQKLTLKCQQNFNHDTMYWYRQDSGKGLRLIYYSITENDLQKGDLSEGYDASREKKSSFSLTVTSAQKNEMAVFLCASSTGGEDTQYFGPGTRLLVL.